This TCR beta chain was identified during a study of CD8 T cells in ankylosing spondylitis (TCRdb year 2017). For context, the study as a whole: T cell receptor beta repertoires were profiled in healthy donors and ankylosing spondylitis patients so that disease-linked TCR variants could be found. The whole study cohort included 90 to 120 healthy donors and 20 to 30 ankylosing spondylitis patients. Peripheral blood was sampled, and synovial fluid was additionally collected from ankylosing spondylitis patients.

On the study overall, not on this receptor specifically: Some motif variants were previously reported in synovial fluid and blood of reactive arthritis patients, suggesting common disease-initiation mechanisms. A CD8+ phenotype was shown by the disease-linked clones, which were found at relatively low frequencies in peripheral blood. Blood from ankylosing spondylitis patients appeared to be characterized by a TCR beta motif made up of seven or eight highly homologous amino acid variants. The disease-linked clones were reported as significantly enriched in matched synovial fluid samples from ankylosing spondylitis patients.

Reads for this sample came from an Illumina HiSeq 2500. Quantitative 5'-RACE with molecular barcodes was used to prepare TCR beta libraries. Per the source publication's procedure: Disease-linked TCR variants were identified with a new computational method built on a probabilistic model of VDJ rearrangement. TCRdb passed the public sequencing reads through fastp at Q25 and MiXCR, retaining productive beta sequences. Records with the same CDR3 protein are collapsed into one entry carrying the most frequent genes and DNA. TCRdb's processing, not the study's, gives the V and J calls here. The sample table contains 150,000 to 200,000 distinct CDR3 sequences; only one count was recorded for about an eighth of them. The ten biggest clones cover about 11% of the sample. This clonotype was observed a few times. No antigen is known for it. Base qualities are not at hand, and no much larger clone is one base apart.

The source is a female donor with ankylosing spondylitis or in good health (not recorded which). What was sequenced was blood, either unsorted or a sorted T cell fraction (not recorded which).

The CDR3 reads as follows: CASSYRSSGNTIYF. The bases read TGTGCCAGCAGTTACCGGAGCTCTGGAAACACCATATATTTT. In this chain, TRBV6-5 is recombined with TRBJ1-3; no D segment can be confidently identified. V and J are truncated by 2 bases and 0 bases respectively, leaving an intervening sequence of 5 bases. Looking up the germline V gene yields CDR1 MNHEY and CDR2 SVGAGI. Including cysteine and phenylalanine, the CDR3 has 14 amino acids. Of all the DNA, just the CDR3 is kept, 42 bases in frame from base 1.